This passage covers 25 T cell receptor beta chains from one sample sequenced in a study of blood T cell repertoires in COVID-19. TCRdb's table, derived via immunoSEQ multiplex PCR, lists solely in-frame clones and lacks some. In the table there are tens of thousands of clones, approximately 77% of which are singletons. Sequenced: peripheral blood. The receptors come from a man between 65 and 80 years old with COVID-19, enrolled during active disease.

The chain combines TRBV4-2 with TRBJ2-3, with 11 nucleotides matching TRBD2. Losses at the gene ends were 4 bases for V and 0 bases for J; bases not matched to a gene: 6. CDR1 and CDR2 from the germline V gene are LGHNA and YNFKEQ. The CDR3 consists of 17 residues. The CDR3 sequence is CASSRGTSGSSTDTQYF. CDR3 coding DNA: TGTGCCAGCAGCCGCGGGACTAGCGGTTCTAGCACAGATACGCAGTATTTT.

V is TRBV29-1 and J is TRBJ1-1, with 8 bases aligning to TRBD1. The CDR3 spans 13 residues. The germline V gene has CDR1 SQVTM and CDR2 ANQGSEA. The junction had 8 bases not matched to a gene; V was cut back by 7 bases and J by 4 bases. The chain's CDR3 is CSAGTGGGTEAFF. CDR3 DNA sequence: TGCAGCGCTGGGACAGGAGGAGGCACTGAAGCTTTCTTT.

V usage is TRBV5-1 and J usage is TRBJ1-4, with D possibly being TRBD1 (5 bases). Looked up from germline, CDR1 is SGHRS and CDR2 is YFSETQ. This CDR3 spans 15 amino acids. Trimming shortened V by 0 bases and J by 7 bases, and 13 bases separated the two germline ends. The CDR3 coding sequence is TGCGCCAGCAGCTTGGAGGGAGGGACCGCTGAAAAACTGTTTTTT. As protein: CASSLEGGTAEKLFF.

The rearrangement links TRBV5-1 to TRBJ2-1; tentative D call: TRBD2 (7 bases). Trimming stripped 3 bases from V and 9 bases from J, with 19 bases between. The CDR3 consists of 15 residues. Germline CDR1 is SGHRS and CDR2 is YFSETQ. CDR3 residues: CASSSPGGGGGEQFF. The CDR3 DNA follows: TGCGCCAGCAGCTCACCGGGGGGCGGGGGAGGTGAGCAGTTCTTC.

As regards this clone: Other DNA sequences in the same sample also yield this CDR3. The genes are TRBV7-9 and TRBJ1-4; 7 positions match TRBD1. The CDR3 length is 14 residues. V dropped 5 bases and J dropped 8; count of bases not matched to a gene: 8. Germline values: CDR1 SEHNR, CDR2 FQNEAQ (reference sequence). The CDR3 protein is CASSLRQGNEKLFF. CDR3 sequence (DNA): TGTGCCAGCAGCCTACGACAGGGAAACGAAAAACTGTTTTTT.

The count of this clone is one. The chain recombines TRBV2 with TRBJ2-1, with D uncertain. The CDR3 is 13 residues long. V lost 2 bases to trimming and J lost 9 bases, with 11 bases between them. CDR1 and CDR2 from the germline V gene are SNHLY and FYNNEI. The CDR3 loop is CASSEQLRTEQFF. The CDR3 DNA follows: TGTGCCAGCAGTGAACAACTTCGCACTGAGCAGTTCTTC.

The CDR3 is CASSGTSGRLQQYF. The CDR3 region has the DNA TGTGCCAGCAGTGGGACTAGCGGGAGGTTACAGCAGTACTTC. This chain connects TRBV28 to TRBJ2-7; 15 nucleotides agree with TRBD2. Germline V CDR1 and CDR2: MDHEN, SYDVKM. The J segment lost 8 bases and the V segment lost 5 bases, leaving 4 bases of the junction unmatched. The CDR3 is 14 residues long.

The table lists this clone with a few counts. The rearrangement links TRBV7-8 to TRBJ1-5, with D unclear. This CDR3 has 20 amino acids. V was trimmed by 0 bases and J by 1 base, leaving 22 bases between them. Per the germline V gene, CDR1 is SGHVS and CDR2 is FQNEAQ. The CDR3 bases are TGTGCCAGCAGCTTAGCGGCCCAGGCCGTAAACCCGGGGAGCAATCAGCCCCAGCATTTT. Protein product: CASSLAAQAVNPGSNQPQHF.

The chain recombines TRBV12-3 or TRBV12-4 with TRBJ1-2; D remains unclear. The V end lost 3 bases, the J end lost 8 bases, and 13 bases lay between the germline ends. The CDR3 covers 13 residues. CDR3: CASSFARGTGYTF. CDR3 DNA sequence: TGTGCCAGCAGTTTTGCCCGCGGCACAGGCTACACCTTC.

This chain uses TRBV6-5 with TRBJ1-2; 12 nucleotides line up with TRBD1. This CDR3 spans 14 amino acids. Per the germline V gene, CDR1 is MNHEY and CDR2 is SVGAGI. The J segment lost 6 bases and the V segment lost 7 bases, leaving 6 bases of the junction unmatched. CDR3 bases: TGTGCCAGCACCCGGGACAGGGGGCAAAATGGCTACACCTTC. Its translation is CASTRDRGQNGYTF.

This clone was found many times. This sequence joins TRBV7-9 and TRBJ2-7; D may be TRBD2 (5 bases). There are 13 residues in the CDR3. V was trimmed by 5 bases and J by 1 base, leaving 9 bases between them. CDR1 is SEHNR and CDR2 is FQNEAQ in the germline V gene (reference sequence). The CDR3 loop reads CASSLPGSYEQYF. CDR3 nucleotide sequence: TGTGCCAGCAGCCTACCGGGGTCCTACGAGCAGTACTTC.

J is TRBJ1-5 and V is TRBV6-5, with 8 nucleotides matching TRBD1. The CDR3 has 14 residues. Per the germline V gene, CDR1 is MNHEY and CDR2 is SVGAGI. The ends lost 4 bases at V and 7 bases at J; junction bases unmatched: 6. DNA of the CDR3: TGTGCCAGCAGTTTCGGACAGGGATTCCAGCCCCAGCATTTT. This encodes CASSFGQGFQPQHF.

The chain is built from TRBV5-1 and TRBJ2-7, with 9 bases identical to TRBD1. The length of the CDR3 is 16 residues. CDR1 and CDR2 (germline): SGHRS, YFSETQ. Trimming at V came to 4 bases and at J to 5 bases, leaving 13 bases not matched to a gene. In nucleotides, the CDR3 is TGCGCCAGCAGCGCACAACCGGGACAGGGTTCAGACGAGCAGTACTTC. Protein product: CASSAQPGQGSDEQYF.

This rearrangement joins TRBV5-1 to TRBJ1-5; TRBD1 matches at 7 bases. This CDR3 has 14 residues. Germline assignment: CDR1 SGHRS and CDR2 YFSETQ. V lost 4 bases and J lost 3; bases outside the gene matches: 4. CDR3 DNA: TGCGCCAGCAGCCGGGACAGCCTCAATCAGCCCCAGCATTTT. Amino acid sequence: CASSRDSLNQPQHF.

This clone came up once. The V gene is TRBV28, the J gene TRBJ1-1; D is perhaps TRBD1 (5 bases). The length of the CDR3 is 18 residues. The V gene's germline CDR1 is MDHEN and CDR2 SYDVKM. Trimming took off 3 bases at V and 0 bases at J, with 20 bases between the two ends. DNA of the CDR3: TGTGCCAGCAGTTTTTCTTCGAGGGGTGGGAGGATGAACACTGAAGCTTTCTTT. Translating it yields CASSFSSRGGRMNTEAFF.

This clone was observed once. The chain carries TRBV4-2 and TRBJ2-1, with 7 bases that match TRBD2. This CDR3 spans 16 amino acids. Germline-derived CDR1 and CDR2 are LGHNA and YNFKEQ. The V segment lost 2 bases and the J segment 7 bases; nucleotides outside the gene matches: 11. The CDR3 coding sequence is TGTGCCAGCAGCCAAATGGGCGGGAGCGTGGGGAATGAGCAGTTCTTC. Protein product: CASSQMGGSVGNEQFF.

The chain combines TRBV7-9 with TRBJ1-6; a possible D gene is TRBD1 (6 bases). Germline CDR1 SEHNR, CDR2 FQNEAQ (reference sequence). This CDR3 has 14 residues. The V end lost 6 bases, the J end lost 9 bases, and 15 bases lay between the germline ends. CDR3 coding DNA: TGTGCCAGCAGTCGGGGGGGCGACGGTTCACCCCTCCACTTT. This sequence encodes CASSRGGDGSPLHF.

This clone came up a few times. The chain recombines TRBV9 with TRBJ2-7; TRBD2 matches at 15 bases. The CDR3 has 18 amino acids. CDR1 and CDR2 from the germline V gene are SGDLS and YYNGEE. V lost 4 bases, J lost 5 bases, and 13 bases stayed unmatched. The CDR3 reads CASSPSGLAGGYTNEQYF. As DNA, the CDR3 is TGTGCCAGCAGCCCTAGCGGACTAGCGGGAGGGTACACGAACGAGCAGTACTTC.

This chain links TRBV27 with TRBJ1-2, with TRBD1 matching 7 bases. Germline CDR1 reads MNHEY; CDR2 reads SMNVEV (reference sequence). The CDR3 is made up of 15 amino acids. V dropped 4 bases and J dropped 8; count of bases not matched to a gene: 13. CDR3 DNA: TGTGCCAGCAGTTCCCTCACAGGGGATCAGGTGGGCTACACCTTC. Translation: CASSSLTGDQVGYTF.

The chain employs TRBV5-1 and TRBJ1-5, with a possible D match to TRBD1 (5 bases). V lost 0 bases to trimming and J lost 8 bases, with 12 bases between them. This CDR3 is built from 14 residues. Germline lookup yields CDR1 SGHRS and CDR2 YFSETQ. In nucleotides, the CDR3 is TGCGCCAGCAGCTTGGCAGGGTTAATGGAGCCCCAGCATTTT. This translates into CASSLAGLMEPQHF.

In its sample, this clone was seen many times. V is TRBV7-9 and J is TRBJ2-7; maybe TRBD2 (5 bases). CDR1 and CDR2 from the germline V gene are SEHNR and FQNEAQ (reference sequence). This CDR3 has 15 residues. Trimming took 5 bases from V and 0 from J, leaving 14 bases between them. Here the CDR3 reads CASSDPRDYSYEQYF. The CDR3 nucleotides are TGTGCCAGCAGCGATCCTCGAGACTACTCCTACGAGCAGTACTTC.

The rearrangement links TRBV23-1 to TRBJ1-1; the D is unclear. TRBV23-1 is an open reading frame whose function is uncertain. V was clipped by 8 bases and J by 3 bases, with 13 bases between them. The CDR3 covers 13 residues. The CDR3 reads CASHGGSHTEAFF. The CDR3 bases are TGCGCCAGCCATGGAGGCTCACACACTGAAGCTTTCTTT.

The chain joins TRBV3-1 (or the pseudogene TRBV3-2) to TRBJ2-4; 11 bases align to TRBD1. The CDR3 runs to 15 residues. Trimming at V came to 1 base and at J to 6 bases, leaving 2 bases not matched to a gene. Germline values: CDR1 LGHDT, CDR2 YNNKEL (reference sequence). The CDR3 sequence: CASSQAGTGGNIQYF. The CDR3 DNA is TGTGCCAGCAGCCAAGCCGGGACAGGGGGAAACATTCAGTACTTC.

The chain recombines TRBV28 with TRBJ1-2, with D hard to call. With 6 bases removed from V and 4 bases from J, the gap between germline ends came to 12 bases. The CDR3 runs to 13 residues. Germline-derived CDR1 and CDR2 are MDHEN and SYDVKM. CDR3 DNA sequence: TGTGCCAGCAGCTCCGAGGTTCTCTATGGCTACACCTTC. This codes for CASSSEVLYGYTF.

This chain uses TRBV10-3 with TRBJ1-5; a weak D match, TRBD1 (5 bases). Trimming shortened V by 4 bases and J by 7 bases, and 17 bases separated the two germline ends. Germline V gives CDR1 ENHRY, CDR2 SYGVKD. The CDR3 is 15 residues long. CDR3 coding DNA: TGTGCCATCAGTGGGGCGGGGGATCTGGGGCAGCCCCAGCATTTT. It is translated as CAISGAGDLGQPQHF.